A single sample gave rise to the 13 T cell receptor beta chains below, sequenced in a study of T cell responses to AZD1222 COVID-19 vaccine. Assay: immunoSEQ multiplex PCR; the TCRdb copy retains only in-frame clones and omits some. The sample holds 130,000 to 150,000 clones, 92% seen once. Sample: peripheral blood, taken on day 0 of AZD1222 vaccination. These receptors were obtained from an adult in good health.

The chain couples TRBV25-1 to TRBJ1-1, with TRBD1 as a possible D gene (6 bases). CDR3 length: 14 amino acids. V dropped 7 bases and J dropped 1 base, with 13 bases sitting between them. Germline V gene lookup returns CDR1 MGHDK and CDR2 SYGVNS. The CDR3 bases are TGTGCCAGCAAAAGGGACACCTCGAACACTGAAGCTTTCTTT. Amino acids: CASKRDTSNTEAFF.

This rearrangement joins TRBV4-3 to TRBJ2-7; 7 bases match TRBD1. V shed 4 bases, J shed 3 bases, and the junction held 6 bases outside the gene matches. The CDR3 runs to 14 residues. Germline-derived CDR1 and CDR2 are LGHNA and YSLEER. The CDR3 loop is CASSPDRAGYEQYF. CDR3 in DNA: TGCGCCAGCAGCCCCGACAGGGCCGGCTACGAGCAGTACTTC.

The chain combines TRBV28 with TRBJ1-6, with D possibly TRBD1 on 5 matching bases. The CDR3 is 16 residues long. The germline V gene encodes CDR1 MDHEN and CDR2 SYDVKM. V lost 1 base and J 3 bases, leaving 10 bases between the germline ends. The CDR3 DNA sequence: TGTGCCAGCAGTTTATCACAGGCTCACTATAATTCACCCCTCCACTTT. This sequence encodes CASSLSQAHYNSPLHF.

The chain links TRBV2 to TRBJ1-4; tentatively, D is TRBD1 (6 bases). This CDR3 region has 14 residues. Germline values: CDR1 SNHLY, CDR2 FYNNEI. V lost 8 bases and J lost 3, with 13 bases in between. This chain's CDR3 is CASHQQGANEKLFF. The CDR3 coding sequence is TGTGCCAGCCATCAACAGGGAGCTAATGAAAAACTGTTTTTT.

The rearrangement uses TRBV20-1 and TRBJ2-5, with D unresolved. CDR1 and CDR2 from the germline V gene are DFQATT and SNEGSKA (reference sequence). The germline V and J ends were trimmed by 7 bases and 1 base, with 7 bases remaining between them. CDR3 length: 11 residues. The CDR3 DNA reads as TGCAGTGGGCAGGTCCAAGAGACCCAGTACTTC. Translated, it gives CSGQVQETQYF.

The chain combines TRBV5-6 with TRBJ2-3; 10 positions match TRBD2. Trimming took 6 bases from V and 5 from J; bases not matched to a gene: 9. The CDR3 consists of 15 residues. CDR1 and CDR2 (germline): SGHDT, YYEEEE. The CDR3 sequence is CASTYRVAGGDTQYF. CDR3 nucleotide sequence: TGTGCCAGCACCTACAGGGTAGCGGGAGGAGATACGCAGTATTTT.

The chain couples TRBV5-1 to TRBJ2-7, with 11 bases matching TRBD2. This CDR3 is 16 amino acids long. CDR1 is SGHRS, CDR2 YFSETQ, per germline. The J segment lost 2 bases and the V segment lost 0 bases, leaving 4 bases of the junction unmatched. In DNA form, the CDR3 reads TGCGCCAGCAGCTTGGACACTAGCGGGAGTACCTACGAGCAGTACTTC. It is translated as CASSLDTSGSTYEQYF. The full variable domain, rest sourced from reference TRBV5-1 and TRBJ2-7, is KAGVTQTPRYLIKTRGQQVTLSCSPISGHRSVSWYQQTPGQGLQFLFEYFSETQRNKGNFPGRFSGRQFSNSRSEMNVSTLELGDSALYLCASSLDTSGSTYEQYFGPGTRLTVT.

The V gene is TRBV9, the J gene TRBJ1-3; tentatively, D is TRBD1 (5 bases). CDR1 SGDLS and CDR2 YYNGEE come from the germline V gene. Trimming removed 0 bases at V and 7 bases at J, with 14 bases between. CDR3 size: 15 residues. CDR3: CASSVAGSAGNTIYF. CDR3 coding DNA: TGTGCCAGCAGCGTAGCAGGGTCGGCGGGTAACACCATATATTTT.

J is TRBJ1-2 and V is TRBV25-1, with 7 nucleotides matching TRBD1. This CDR3 is 17 amino acids long. Trimming at V came to 2 bases and at J to 9 bases, leaving 18 bases not matched to a gene. CDR1 and CDR2 from the germline V gene are MGHDK and SYGVNS. The CDR3 region has the DNA TGTGCCAGCAGTGAAGGGAGGGTTGCAGGGGGGTCCAGAAGCTACACCTTC. Its protein product is CASSEGRVAGGSRSYTF.

The J gene is TRBJ2-7, the V gene TRBV6-5; D assignment may be TRBD1 or TRBD2 (5 bases each). The ends were cut back, 0 bases at V and 4 bases at J, with 7 bases in the middle. This CDR3 spans 13 amino acids. Germline V CDR1 and CDR2: MNHEY, SVGAGI. The CDR3 spells CASSYSRGYEQYF. The CDR3 bases are TGTGCCAGCAGTTACTCGAGGGGTTACGAGCAGTACTTC.

This clone was recorded only once. The chain uses TRBV6-5 and TRBJ1-1, with D uncertain. The CDR3 extends over 14 amino acids. The V end was cut by 0 bases, the J end by 7 bases, with 12 bases between. Germline V gives CDR1 MNHEY, CDR2 SVGAGI. CDR3 loop: CASSYSGRAGEAFF. Here the CDR3 DNA reads TGTGCCAGCAGTTACTCGGGTAGGGCGGGTGAAGCTTTCTTT.

The V gene is TRBV4-3, the J gene TRBJ2-1; 10 nucleotides match TRBD2. There are 16 residues in the CDR3. The ends lost 0 bases at V and 4 bases at J; junction bases unmatched: 3. CDR1 is LGHNA, CDR2 YSLEER, per germline. The CDR3 region is CASSQDATSGYNEQFF. In nucleotides, the CDR3 is TGCGCCAGCAGCCAAGATGCGACTAGCGGGTACAATGAGCAGTTCTTC.

The J gene is TRBJ2-1, the V gene TRBV6-5; 11 bases are shared with TRBD2. CDR3 length equals 13 residues. CDR1 is MNHEY, CDR2 SVGAGI, per germline. The V and J ends lost 5 bases and 7 bases, in that order; junction bases with no gene match: 1. The CDR3 DNA is TGTGCCAGCAGTACTAGCGGGAGTAATGAGCAGTTCTTC. Translation: CASSTSGSNEQFF.